The rows below give T cell receptor beta chains drawn from one sample of a study of graft-versus-host responses after intestinal transplantation. Their specific antigens are unknown. Sequencing was performed with immunoSEQ multiplex PCR; in TCRdb, only in-frame clones are kept and a portion is missing. This table has about 93,000 clones, roughly 91% appearing once. The starting material was unstimulated CD8+ T cells sorted from spleen or lymph node cells, obtained before intestinal transplant. All receptors come from a human donor who received an intestinal transplant. Both conserved end residues are part of each CDR3. A D gene is named only where the DNA matches it firmly. The size of a clone is reported for some rows only, either as once, few or many, or as a class for expanded clones.

DNA: TGTGCCAGCAGCGAAACAACAGGGGGCTCTGGGGCCAACGTCCTGACTTTC
CDR3: CASSETTGGSGANVLTF
D: TRBD1
size: -
J: TRBJ2-6
V: TRBV2

DNA: TGCAGCGTCGAGACAGGAGTCGATGGCTACACCTTC
CDR3: CSVETGVDGYTF
D: -
size: -
J: TRBJ1-2
V: TRBV29-1

DNA: TGTGCCAGCAGCCCCACCCAGGGGGCTGCCTACGAGCAGTACTTC
CDR3: CASSPTQGAAYEQYF
D: TRBD1
size: once
J: TRBJ2-7
V: TRBV5-5

DNA: TGTGCCAGTAGTATATGGTGGAGCAGTAATGAAAAACTGTTTTTT
CDR3: CASSIWWSSNEKLFF
D: -
size: -
J: TRBJ1-4
V: TRBV19

DNA: TGTGCCAGCAGCGTAGGCGGGGGTCTGGGTCAGCCCCAGCATTTT
CDR3: CASSVGGGLGQPQHF
D: -
size: few
J: TRBJ1-5
V: TRBV9

DNA: TGTGCCAGCAACGGGAGGGAACAGGGTCGTGGGAGCAATCAGCCCCAGCATTTT
CDR3: CASNGREQGRGSNQPQHF
D: -
size: once
J: TRBJ1-5
V: TRBV2

DNA: TGCGCCAGCAGCTTGTGGCCTAGCCGGATGGATGAGCAGTTCTTC
CDR3: CASSLWPSRMDEQFF
D: -
size: once
J: TRBJ2-1
V: TRBV5-1

DNA: TGTGCCAGCAGCCGCCCCCCCAGCGGGACTCAAGAGACCCAGTACTTC
CDR3: CASSRPPSGTQETQYF
D: TRBD2
size: -
J: TRBJ2-5
V: TRBV7-9

DNA: TGCGCCAGCAGCCAAGGAGGAGGAATCGGCAATGAGCAGTTCTTC
CDR3: CASSQGGGIGNEQFF
D: -
size: -
J: TRBJ2-1
V: TRBV4-1

DNA: TGTGCCAGCAGTGTATACTTCCAAGAGACCCAGTACTTC
CDR3: CASSVYFQETQYF
D: -
size: -
J: TRBJ2-5
V: TRBV2

DNA: TGTGCCAGTAGTATTAGCGGGAGCTACGAGCAGTACTTC
CDR3: CASSISGSYEQYF
D: TRBD2
size: -
J: TRBJ2-7
V: TRBV19

DNA: TGTGCCAGTTCGACGGGGAATGAGCAGTTCTTC
CDR3: CASSTGNEQFF
D: -
size: -
J: TRBJ2-1
V: TRBV6-5

DNA: TGCGCCAGCAGCCAAGATCTAGCGGGGATCACAGATACGCAGTATTTT
CDR3: CASSQDLAGITDTQYF
D: TRBD2
size: -
J: TRBJ2-3
V: TRBV4-3

DNA: TGTGCCAGCAGTTACTCCCAGTCGAACTACGAGCAGTACTTC
CDR3: CASSYSQSNYEQYF
D: -
size: -
J: TRBJ2-7
V: TRBV6-5

DNA: TGTGCCAGCAGACCGACAGGGGCTGGCTATGGCTACACCTTC
CDR3: CASRPTGAGYGYTF
D: TRBD1
size: -
J: TRBJ1-2
V: TRBV6-4

DNA: TGCGCCAGCAGCCAGGGGTGGGGCGGATACTCTGGAAACACCATATATTTT
CDR3: CASSQGWGGYSGNTIYF
D: -
size: -
J: TRBJ1-3
V: TRBV4-1

DNA: TGCAGCGTCGACCCGACCCGCGGGGGGGCCACTGAAGCTTTCTTT
CDR3: CSVDPTRGGATEAFF
D: -
size: -
J: TRBJ1-1
V: TRBV29-1

DNA: TGTGCCAGCAACCTGGACAGGGCACAGCCCCAGCATTTT
CDR3: CASNLDRAQPQHF
D: TRBD1
size: -
J: TRBJ1-5
V: TRBV2

DNA: TGCGCCAGCAGCCAAGATTACGTGCGCAGCGCCACCTCCTACAATGAGCAGTTCTTC
CDR3: CASSQDYVRSATSYNEQFF
D: -
size: -
J: TRBJ2-1
V: TRBV4-1

DNA: TGTGCCAGCAGTTGGGGGACTAGCGGAACCTACAATGAGCAGTTCTTC
CDR3: CASSWGTSGTYNEQFF
D: TRBD2
size: -
J: TRBJ2-1
V: TRBV28

DNA: TGTGCCAGCAGCTTAGTATTCGACCGGGGTGGCGAAAAACTGTTTTTT
CDR3: CASSLVFDRGGEKLFF
D: -
size: -
J: TRBJ1-4
V: TRBV11-2

DNA: TGTGCCAGCAGCCCGGGACAGACCTACGAGCAGTACTTC
CDR3: CASSPGQTYEQYF
D: TRBD1
size: -
J: TRBJ2-7
V: TRBV27